This TCR beta chain stems from a study of GPR56 and killer-like receptors on CD4 memory cells (dated by TCRdb to about 2019). Describing the broader study: It was proposed in the study that human CD4+ memory T-cell differentiation and cytokine production potential are marked by progressive acquisition of KLRB1, KLRG1, GPR56 and then KLRF1. The healthy blood donors were described in the study as age-matched to the liver disease patients, whose median age was approximately 70 years.

Sequenced on an Illumina HiSeq 2500. The recombined TCRbeta locus was amplified by a previously published PCR protocol to build sequencing libraries. Regarding the original processing steps: Any read whose average quality score fell below 30 was discarded, and IMSEQ was used to process the reads that remained. Clonotypes were defined by Vbeta gene, Jbeta gene and CDR3 amino acid sequence. The Morisita-Horn index, computed on the top 100 expanded clones, was used to quantify repertoire overlap between populations. Renyi diversity profiles calculated on the top 100 expanded clones were used to assess clonal diversity. TCRdb reprocessed the reads and lists each CDR3 protein sequence as a single entry, with no DNA. For this entry, the V and J calls and clone size follow TCRdb and not the study's own pipeline. The sample's table lists a count of 2,500 to 3,000 distinct CDR3 sequences. The ten largest clonotypes hold roughly 3.2% of the sample.

The germline V gene specifies SGHTA as CDR1 and FQGNSA as CDR2. Including cysteine and phenylalanine, the CDR3 has 16 amino acids. No DNA is listed. Prior to TCRbeta sequencing, five KLR/GPR56-defined CD4+ populations were enriched by fluorescence-activated cell sorting. To test whether memory differentiation follows a linear pathway, the researchers sequenced TCRbeta repertoires from five CD4+ T-cell subsets, each defined by expression of KLRB1, KLRG1, GPR56 and KLRF1. TCR-sequenced cells came from peripheral blood of healthy control individuals, reported as five donors in the TCRbeta analysis figure. Heparinized peripheral blood was collected, and every sample was processed within one hour of being retrieved. Blood was diluted 1:2 in PBS, and peripheral blood mononuclear cells were then isolated from the diluted blood at room temperature by Biocoll density gradient centrifugation. CD4+ T cells were enriched from freshly isolated PBMCs by magnetic sorting with anti-CD4 MicroBeads before flow sorting. A BD FACSAria II was used to sort CD4+ T cells enriched from PBMCs of healthy donors according to marker expression. Surface staining used anti-KLRB1 clone 191B8, anti-KLRF1 clone 4A4.D10 and anti-KLRG1 clone REA261 antibodies from Miltenyi Biotec.

Frequency indicates this clonotype is medium-sized (0.01 to 0.1%); no count is kept. The clone's antigen remains unknown. Findings and caveats that apply to the study as a whole: Rather than covering full repertoires, the diversity and similarity analyses were limited to the 100 most expanded clones in each population. TCR repertoire overlap was especially strong between late populations 4 and 5, and population 3 also partly overlapped. The authors took the finding that clones dominating late populations 4 and 5 were also present in early populations 1 and 2 as evidence for linear differentiation. Clonal frequency started low in the marker-negative population and rose progressively along the proposed pathway, while TCRbeta diversity decreased accordingly.

The receptor chain draws on TRBV7-2 and TRBJ2-1; TCRdb returns TRBD2, unconfirmable since there is no DNA. This sequence originates from a human donor in good health. Sequencing input: memory CD4+ T cells from blood. CDR3 sequence: CASSLKSGGLGNEQFF.